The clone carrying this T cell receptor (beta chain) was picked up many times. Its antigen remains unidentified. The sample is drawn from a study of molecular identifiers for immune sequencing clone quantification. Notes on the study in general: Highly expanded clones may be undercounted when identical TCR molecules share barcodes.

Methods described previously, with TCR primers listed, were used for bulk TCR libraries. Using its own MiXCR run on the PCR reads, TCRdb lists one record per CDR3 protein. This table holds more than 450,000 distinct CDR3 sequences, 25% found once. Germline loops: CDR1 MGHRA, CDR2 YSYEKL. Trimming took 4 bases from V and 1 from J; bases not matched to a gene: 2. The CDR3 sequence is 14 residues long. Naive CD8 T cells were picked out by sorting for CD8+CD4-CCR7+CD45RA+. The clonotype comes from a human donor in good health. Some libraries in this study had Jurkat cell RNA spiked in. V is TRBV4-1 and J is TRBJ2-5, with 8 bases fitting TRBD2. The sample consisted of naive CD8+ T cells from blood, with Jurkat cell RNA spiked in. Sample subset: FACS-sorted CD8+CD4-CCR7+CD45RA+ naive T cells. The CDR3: CASSPTSGQETQYF. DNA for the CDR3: TGCGCCAGCAGCCCCACTAGCGGCCAAGAGACCCAGTACTTC.